One and the same sample provided the 5 T cell receptor beta chains below, sequenced in a study of blood T cell repertoires in COVID-19 (dated by TCRdb to the early 2020s). Libraries came from the immunoSEQ multiplex PCR assay. This is the immuneACCESS table as TCRdb keeps it, with only in-frame sequences that have V and J called. A part of the clones is gone; compared with another copy, unresolved V genes explain less than half, and the rest is unexplained. Present in this sample are around 180,000 clones, about 82% of which were seen just once. Jointly, the top ten make up 5% to 8.5% of the sample. Sequencing was carried out using peripheral blood. These receptors were taken from a man in his 70s with active or convalescent COVID-19.

The rearrangement joins TRBV4-3 to TRBJ1-2; 9 bases line up with TRBD1. Germline values: CDR1 LGHNA, CDR2 YSLEER. J gave up 6 bases and V 1 base, and 3 bases lay outside the gene matches. The CDR3 contains 14 residues. The CDR3 DNA reads as TGCGCCAGCAGCCAAGTGGGACAGGGAGATGGCTACACCTTC. This codes for CASSQVGQGDGYTF.

The chain combines TRBV4-3 with TRBJ2-1; 12 bases align to TRBD2. Per germline, CDR1 LGHNA and CDR2 YSLEER. The CDR3 covers 17 residues. With 3 bases clipped from V and 3 bases from J, the junction kept 6 bases outside the gene matches. The CDR3 sequence is CASSQGGLAGYYNEQFF. CDR3 sequence (DNA): TGCGCCAGCAGCCAGGGCGGACTAGCGGGGTACTACAATGAGCAGTTCTTC.

This clone was seen once. J is TRBJ2-1 and V is TRBV4-3; TRBD2 is a possible D gene (6 bases). This CDR3 has 15 residues. Trimming took 4 bases from V and 10 from J, leaving 20 bases between them. In germline, CDR1 is LGHNA, CDR2 YSLEER. The CDR3, as DNA: TGCGCCAGCAGCCGGGGGACTTCGGGCCCGCCCGAGCAGTTCTTC. Its protein is CASSRGTSGPPEQFF.

The gene calls are TRBV6-5 and TRBJ2-3; 11 nucleotides match TRBD2. From germline, CDR1 is MNHEY and CDR2 SVGAGI. Trimming removed 2 bases from V and 6 bases from J; junction bases left unmatched: 4. The CDR3 spans 15 residues. The chain's CDR3 is CASSYDSGRGDTQYF. DNA for the CDR3: TGTGCCAGCAGTTACGATAGCGGGAGGGGCGATACGCAGTATTTT.

The chain combines TRBV29-1 with TRBJ2-5, with 10 bases fitting TRBD1. CDR1 is SQVTM, CDR2 ANQGSEA, per germline. The CDR3 spans 13 residues. The J segment lost 5 bases and the V segment lost 4 bases, leaving 4 bases of the junction unmatched. CDR3 in amino acids: CSVVTGGVETQYF. For the CDR3, the DNA is TGCAGCGTTGTGACAGGGGGCGTTGAGACCCAGTACTTC.